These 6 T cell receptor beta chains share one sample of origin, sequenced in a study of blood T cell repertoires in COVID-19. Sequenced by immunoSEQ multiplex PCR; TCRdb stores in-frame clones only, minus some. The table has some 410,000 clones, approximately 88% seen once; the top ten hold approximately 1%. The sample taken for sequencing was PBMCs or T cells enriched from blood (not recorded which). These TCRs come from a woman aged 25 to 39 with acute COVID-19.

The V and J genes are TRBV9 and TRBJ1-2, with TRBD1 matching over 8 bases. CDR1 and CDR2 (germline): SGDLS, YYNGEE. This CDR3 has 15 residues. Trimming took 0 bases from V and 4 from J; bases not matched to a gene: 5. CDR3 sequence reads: CASSVEQGAIYGYTF. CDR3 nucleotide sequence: TGTGCCAGCAGCGTAGAGCAGGGGGCGATCTATGGCTACACCTTC.

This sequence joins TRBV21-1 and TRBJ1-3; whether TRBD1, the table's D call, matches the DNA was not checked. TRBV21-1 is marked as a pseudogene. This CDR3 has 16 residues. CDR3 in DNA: TGTGCCAGCAGCAAAGAGGACAGGTTGGGTAGAGACACCATATATTTT. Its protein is CASSKEDRLGRDTIYF.

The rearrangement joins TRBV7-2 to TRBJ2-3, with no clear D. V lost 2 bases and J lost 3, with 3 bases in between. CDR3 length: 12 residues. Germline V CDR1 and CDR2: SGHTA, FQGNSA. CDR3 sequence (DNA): TGTGCCAGCAGCTTACCTACAGATACGCAGTATTTT. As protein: CASSLPTDTQYF.

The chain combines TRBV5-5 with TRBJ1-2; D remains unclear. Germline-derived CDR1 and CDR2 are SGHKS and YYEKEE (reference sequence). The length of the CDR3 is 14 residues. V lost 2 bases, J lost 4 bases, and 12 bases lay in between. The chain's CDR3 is CASSFGRLGYGYTF. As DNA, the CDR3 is TGTGCCAGCAGCTTTGGGAGGCTCGGCTATGGCTACACCTTC.

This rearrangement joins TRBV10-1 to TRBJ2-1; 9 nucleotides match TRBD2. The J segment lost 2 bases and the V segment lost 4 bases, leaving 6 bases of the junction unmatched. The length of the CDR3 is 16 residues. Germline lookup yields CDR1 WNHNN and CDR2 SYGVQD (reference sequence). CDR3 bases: TGCGCCAGCAGTGGACGCGGGGGGGCCCCCTACAATGAGCAGTTCTTC. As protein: CASSGRGGAPYNEQFF.

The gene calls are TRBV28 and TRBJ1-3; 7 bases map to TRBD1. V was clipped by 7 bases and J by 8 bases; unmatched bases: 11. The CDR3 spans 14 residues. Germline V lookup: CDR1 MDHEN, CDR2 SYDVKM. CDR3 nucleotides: TGTGCCAGCAAGACCGGACAGGCAATCGACACCATATATTTT. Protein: CASKTGQAIDTIYF.